The 26 T cell receptor beta chains below were found in one sample sequenced in a study of blood T cell repertoires in COVID-19. Some clones are missing from TCRdb's copy, which holds only in-frame ones; the method was immunoSEQ multiplex PCR. The data contain around 270,000 clones, about 88% of them singletons. Specimen: peripheral blood. The receptor set was obtained from a man between 60 and 75 years old who had recovered from COVID-19.

The rearrangement uses TRBV7-2 and TRBJ2-2; 8 nucleotides align to TRBD2. CDR1 and CDR2 from the germline V gene are SGHTA and FQGNSA. The CDR3 extends over 12 amino acids. J was trimmed by 7 bases and V by 5 bases; bases with no gene match: 0. Here the CDR3 reads CASSRGGGELFF. CDR3 sequence (DNA): TGTGCCAGCAGCCGGGGGGGCGGGGAGCTGTTTTTT. Full variable domain (outside the CDR3, taken from reference TRBV7-2 and TRBJ2-2): GAGVSQSPSNKVTEKGKDVELRCDPISGHTALYWYRQSLGQGLEFLIYFQGNSAPDKSGLPSDRFSAERTGGSVSTLTIQRTQQEDSAVYLCASSRGGGELFFGEGSRLTVL.

J is TRBJ2-3 and V is TRBV3-1 (or the pseudogene TRBV3-2); D may be TRBD2 (5 bases). V was clipped by 0 bases and J by 8 bases, with 9 bases between them. Germline V lookup: CDR1 LGHDT, CDR2 YNNKEL (reference sequence). This CDR3 comprises 13 residues. This chain's CDR3 is CASSQDLRGTQYF. CDR3 in DNA: TGTGCCAGCAGCCAAGATCTTCGGGGTACGCAGTATTTT.

This clone appeared once. V and J are TRBV5-1 and TRBJ2-2; possibly TRBD2 for D (5 bases). This CDR3 region has 15 residues. Germline CDR1 and CDR2: SGHRS and YFSETQ. The ends were cut back, 7 bases at V and 3 bases at J, with 16 bases in the middle. The CDR3, as DNA: TGCGCCAGCGCACTGACCGGGGTGGACACCGGGGAGCTGTTTTTT. This sequence encodes CASALTGVDTGELFF.

The chain is built from TRBV11-2 and TRBJ2-3, with D unclear. This CDR3 comprises 13 residues. The V end lost 2 bases, the J end lost 1 base, and 4 bases lay between the germline ends. Per germline, CDR1 SGHAT and CDR2 FQNNGV. This CDR3 reads CASSLQGTDTQYF. The CDR3 bases are TGTGCCAGCAGCTTACAGGGCACAGATACGCAGTATTTT.

The chain employs TRBV30 and TRBJ2-7, with 9 bases lining up with TRBD1. With V trimmed by 3 bases and J by 2 bases, 8 bases remained unmatched. Germline V gives CDR1 GTSNPN, CDR2 SVGIG (reference sequence). The CDR3 sequence is 15 residues long. CDR3 in amino acids: CAWRGKGTGTYEQYF. The CDR3 DNA reads TGTGCCTGGAGAGGAAAGGGGACAGGGACCTACGAGCAGTACTTC.

This clone was observed a single time. The DNA for the CDR3 is TGTGCCAGCAGCCAACTAGCGGGGGGGCTCAATGAGCAGTTCTTC. Amino acid sequence: CASSQLAGGLNEQFF. The chain joins TRBV4-2 to TRBJ2-1; 12 positions match TRBD2. The V gene's germline CDR1 is LGHNA and CDR2 YNFKEQ. This CDR3 is 15 amino acids long. The J segment lost 6 bases and the V segment lost 2 bases, leaving 2 bases of the junction unmatched.

The rearrangement joins TRBV5-1 to TRBJ1-3; no definite D call. The CDR3 length is 16 residues. CDR1 is SGHRS, CDR2 YFSETQ, per germline. V lost 0 bases, J lost 0 bases, and 10 bases lay in between. CDR3 coding DNA: TGCGCCAGCAGCTTGGAGGCAGGAACCTCTGGAAACACCATATATTTT. As protein: CASSLEAGTSGNTIYF.

A single count supports this clone. The chain joins TRBV5-1 to TRBJ2-3; D unclear. V gave up 0 bases and J gave up 4 bases, with 15 bases separating them. Germline CDR1 and CDR2: SGHRS and YFSETQ. CDR3 size: 16 residues. DNA of the CDR3: TGCGCCAGCAGCTTGGAGCCCATACCCATTGCAGATACGCAGTATTTT. Amino acids: CASSLEPIPIADTQYF.

The chain is built from TRBV7-9 and TRBJ2-7; 9 nucleotides align to TRBD1. The CDR3 runs 16 residues. Germline trimming cut 4 bases from V and 4 bases from J; bases unmatched to any gene: 11. Germline assignment: CDR1 SEHNR and CDR2 FQNEAQ (reference sequence). The CDR3 nucleotides read TGTGCCAGCAGCTCAACCCCGGGACAGGGAGGTTACGAGCAGTACTTC. This translates into CASSSTPGQGGYEQYF. The variable domain in full, with the rest retrieved from reference TRBV7-9 and TRBJ2-7, is DTGVSQNPRHKITKRGQNVTFRCDPISEHNRLYWYRQTLGQGPEFLTYFQNEAQLEKSRLLSDRFSAERPKGSFSTLEIQRTEQGDSAMYLCASSSTPGQGGYEQYFGPGTRLTVT.

V and J are TRBV6-5 and TRBJ1-5, with TRBD1 as a possible D gene (5 bases). Trimming took off 5 bases at V and 7 bases at J, with 12 bases between the two ends. Germline CDR1 MNHEY, CDR2 SVGAGI. This CDR3 is 13 amino acids long. CDR3 DNA: TGTGCCAGCAGTAACCAGGGACTGCAGCCCCAGCATTTT. The encoded protein is CASSNQGLQPQHF.

This chain joins TRBV15 and TRBJ2-2; 8 nucleotides agree with TRBD1. The J segment lost 9 bases and the V segment lost 0 bases, leaving 3 bases of the junction unmatched. From germline, CDR1 is LNHNV and CDR2 YYDKDF (reference sequence). The CDR3 spans 14 residues. The CDR3 is CATSRDRTGRELFF. CDR3 bases: TGTGCCACCAGCAGAGACCGGACAGGGAGGGAGCTGTTTTTT.

The rearrangement links TRBV6-8 to TRBJ1-5, with D maybe TRBD1 (6 bases). Germline CDR1 reads MNHGY; CDR2 reads SAAAGT. The CDR3 loop spans 14 amino acids. The germline V and J ends were trimmed by 10 bases and 6 bases, with 19 bases remaining between them. The CDR3 loop reads CATLRGAQGQPQHF. As DNA, the CDR3 is TGTGCCACCCTCAGGGGAGCCCAGGGTCAGCCCCAGCATTTT.

The rearrangement joins TRBV9 to TRBJ2-1; 7 positions match TRBD1. Germline trimming cut 3 bases from V and 9 bases from J; bases unmatched to any gene: 21. The CDR3 has 18 residues. Germline CDR1 is SGDLS and CDR2 is YYNGEE. The CDR3 sequence: CASSGRTDRPELMGEQFF. For the CDR3, the DNA is TGTGCCAGCAGCGGACGGACGGACAGGCCCGAGCTGATGGGTGAGCAGTTCTTC.

The gene calls are TRBV5-1 and TRBJ2-3; 9 positions agree with TRBD2. In germline, CDR1 is SGHRS, CDR2 YFSETQ. The CDR3 is 16 residues long. V lost 0 bases and J lost 1; bases outside the gene matches: 3. As DNA, the CDR3 is TGCGCCAGCAGCTTGGCGACTAGCGGAGGCACAGATACGCAGTATTTT. Encoded protein: CASSLATSGGTDTQYF.

Here the CDR3 reads CATSATGLTSSGELFF. The CDR3 nucleotides are TGTGCCACCAGTGCCACGGGACTTACTTCCTCCGGGGAGCTGTTTTTT. The chain couples TRBV24-1 to TRBJ2-2; D might be TRBD2 (6 bases). The CDR3 runs to 16 residues. CDR1 and CDR2 from the germline V gene are KGHDR and SFDVKD. The ends were cut back, 5 bases at V and 6 bases at J, with 18 bases in the middle.

The chain couples TRBV6-5 to TRBJ2-1, with 11 bases that match TRBD2. CDR3 length: 16 residues. The germline gives CDR1 MNHEY, CDR2 SVGAGI. After removal of 4 bases from V and 7 bases from J, the junction contained 9 bases not matched to a gene. CDR3 protein: CASSFRLAGLGNEQFF. CDR3 in DNA: TGTGCCAGCAGTTTTAGACTAGCGGGGCTTGGTAATGAGCAGTTCTTC.

This chain connects TRBV7-9 to TRBJ1-5, with no clear D. Germline CDR1 and CDR2: SEHNR and FQNEAQ (reference sequence). This CDR3 region has 11 residues. The germline V and J ends were trimmed by 5 bases and 13 bases, with 12 bases remaining between them. CDR3 bases: TGTGCCAGCAGCCGCGGCATTGAACAGCATTTT. This encodes CASSRGIEQHF.

V is TRBV29-1 and J is TRBJ2-2; TRBD1 might be the D (5 bases). Trimming pared 6 bases from V and 2 bases from J, leaving 10 bases between. The germline CDR1 and CDR2 sequences are SQVTM and ANQGSEA. The CDR3 is 13 amino acids. This chain's CDR3 is CSVGQPNTGELFF. Written as DNA, the CDR3 is TGCAGCGTCGGACAACCCAACACCGGGGAGCTGTTTTTT.

The V and J genes are TRBV5-5 and TRBJ2-1; 11 nucleotides agree with TRBD2. From germline, CDR1 is SGHKS and CDR2 YYEKEE (reference sequence). The length of the CDR3 is 15 residues. The ends lost 4 bases at V and 7 bases at J; junction bases unmatched: 7. The CDR3 DNA follows: TGTGCCAGCAGCCCCCTAGCGGGGGGCTCGAATGAGCAGTTCTTC. As protein: CASSPLAGGSNEQFF.

The chain has TRBV7-3 and TRBJ2-1, with 9 bases identical to TRBD2. CDR3 size: 14 residues. CDR1 SGHTA and CDR2 FQGTGA come from the germline V gene. V shed 1 base and J 11 bases; nucleotides not matched to a gene: 6. CDR3 sequence reads: CASSLRTSDGKQFF. The CDR3 nucleotides read TGTGCCAGCAGCTTAAGGACTAGCGATGGTAAGCAGTTCTTC.

In this sample, this clone turned up once. This chain connects TRBV5-1 to TRBJ2-7; TRBD1 matches 7 bases. Germline-derived CDR1 and CDR2 are SGHRS and YFSETQ. This CDR3 region has 15 residues. V gave up 4 bases and J gave up 2 bases; unmatched junction bases: 9. The chain's CDR3 is CASSTGTAPTYEQYF. In DNA, the CDR3 is TGCGCCAGCAGCACCGGGACAGCTCCTACCTACGAGCAGTACTTC.

This chain connects TRBV27 to TRBJ2-3, with a weak D call TRBD1 (5 bases). The CDR3 is 15 amino acids. Trimming cost V 5 bases and J 3 bases, with 15 bases left between them. The V gene's germline CDR1 is MNHEY and CDR2 SMNVEV (reference sequence). The CDR3 is CASSLGEPRTDTQYF. Written as DNA, the CDR3 is TGTGCCAGCAGTCTAGGGGAACCAAGAACAGATACGCAGTATTTT.

V gene TRBV3-1 (or the pseudogene TRBV3-2) combines with J gene TRBJ2-1, with 7 nucleotides matching TRBD2. V lost 1 base, J lost 1 base, and 13 bases stayed unmatched. The CDR3 length is 19 residues. Germline loops: CDR1 LGHDT, CDR2 YNNKEL (reference sequence). Here the CDR3 DNA reads TGTGCCAGCAGCCAAGTCGGGGGGACCACCTGGGGGTCCTACAATGAGCAGTTCTTC. Its protein is CASSQVGGTTWGSYNEQFF.

The V and J genes are TRBV5-4 and TRBJ1-1; D possibly corresponds to TRBD1 (6 bases). Trimming took off 4 bases at V and 2 bases at J, with 9 bases between the two ends. The CDR3 sequence is 13 residues long. Germline V gene data show CDR1 as SGHNT and CDR2 as YYREEE (reference sequence). CDR3 in amino acids: CASSVDSNTEAFF. The DNA for the CDR3 is TGTGCCAGCAGCGTGGACAGCAACACTGAAGCTTTCTTT.

The chain recombines TRBV6-1 with TRBJ2-7; 7 positions match TRBD1. J was trimmed by 3 bases and V by 3 bases; bases with no gene match: 5. The CDR3 length is 14 residues. Germline values: CDR1 MNHNS, CDR2 SASEGT. Here the CDR3 DNA reads TGTGCCAGCAGTGACGTACAGGGGATCTACGAGCAGTACTTC. It translates to CASSDVQGIYEQYF.

The rearrangement joins TRBV7-2 to TRBJ2-1; TRBD2 matches at 8 bases. This CDR3 has 17 residues. J lost 2 bases, V lost 3 bases, and 9 bases had no gene match. CDR1 is SGHTA and CDR2 is FQGNSA in the germline V gene. The CDR3 nucleotides read TGTGCCAGCAGCTTGGGGATTAGCGGGGCTGCCTACAATGAGCAGTTCTTC. This translates into CASSLGISGAAYNEQFF. Based on the CDR3 plus reference TRBV7-2 and TRBJ2-1, the full variable domain is GAGVSQSPSNKVTEKGKDVELRCDPISGHTALYWYRQSLGQGLEFLIYFQGNSAPDKSGLPSDRFSAERTGGSVSTLTIQRTQQEDSAVYLCASSLGISGAAYNEQFFGPGTRLTVL.